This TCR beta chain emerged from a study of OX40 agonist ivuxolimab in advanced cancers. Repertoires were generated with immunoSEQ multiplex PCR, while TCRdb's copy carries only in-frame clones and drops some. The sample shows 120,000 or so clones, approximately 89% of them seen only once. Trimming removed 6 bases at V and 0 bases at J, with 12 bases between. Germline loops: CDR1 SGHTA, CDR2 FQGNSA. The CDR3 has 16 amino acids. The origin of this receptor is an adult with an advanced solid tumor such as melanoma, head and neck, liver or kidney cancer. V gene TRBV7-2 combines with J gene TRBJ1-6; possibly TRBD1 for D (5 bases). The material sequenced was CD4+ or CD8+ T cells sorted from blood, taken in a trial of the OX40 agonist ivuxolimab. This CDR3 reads CASRGVAGSYNSPLHF. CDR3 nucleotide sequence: TGTGCCAGCAGGGGGGTAGCTGGCTCCTATAATTCACCCCTCCACTTT.